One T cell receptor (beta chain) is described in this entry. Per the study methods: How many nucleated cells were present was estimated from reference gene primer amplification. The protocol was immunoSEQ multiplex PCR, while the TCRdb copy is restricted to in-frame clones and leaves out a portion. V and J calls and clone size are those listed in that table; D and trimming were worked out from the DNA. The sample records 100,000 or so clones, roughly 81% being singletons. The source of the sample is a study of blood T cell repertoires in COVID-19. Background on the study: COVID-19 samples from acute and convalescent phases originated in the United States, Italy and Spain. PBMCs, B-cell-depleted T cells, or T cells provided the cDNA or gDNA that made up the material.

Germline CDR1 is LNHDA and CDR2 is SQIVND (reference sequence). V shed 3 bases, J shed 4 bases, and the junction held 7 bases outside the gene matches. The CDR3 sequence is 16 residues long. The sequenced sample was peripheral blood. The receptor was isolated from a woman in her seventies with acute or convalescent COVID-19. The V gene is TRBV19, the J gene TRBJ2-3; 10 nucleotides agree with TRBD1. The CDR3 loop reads CASSIYETGGPDTQYF. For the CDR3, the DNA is TGTGCCAGTAGTATTTATGAGACAGGGGGCCCAGATACGCAGTATTTT.